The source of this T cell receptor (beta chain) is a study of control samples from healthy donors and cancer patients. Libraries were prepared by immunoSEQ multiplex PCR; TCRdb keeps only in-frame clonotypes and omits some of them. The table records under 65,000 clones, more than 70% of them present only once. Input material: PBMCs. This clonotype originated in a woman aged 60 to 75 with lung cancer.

CDR3 sequence (DNA): TGCGCCAGCAGGTTCCAGTCCGGGACCTCCTACGAGCAGTACTTC. It codes for CASRFQSGTSYEQYF. The chain carries TRBV5-1 and TRBJ2-7, with D possibly called TRBD1 or TRBD2 (5 bases each). CDR3 length: 15 residues. The V and J ends lost 5 bases and 0 bases respectively, with 15 bases between them. The germline gives CDR1 SGHRS, CDR2 YFSETQ.